This T cell receptor (beta chain) is from a study of blood T cell repertoires in COVID-19. Study summary: Material from acute and convalescent COVID-19 was sourced from the United States, Italy and Spain. PBMCs, B-cell-depleted T cells, or T cells provided the cDNA or gDNA that made up the material.

In the source study's methods: Nucleated cell number was recorded as an estimate derived from reference gene primer amplification. Libraries were prepared by immunoSEQ multiplex PCR; TCRdb keeps only in-frame clonotypes and omits some of them. Clone size and the V and J calls come from that table; the DNA yielded D and trimming. The sample records roughly 95,000 clones, under 90% being singletons. The V gene end was trimmed by 2 bases and the J gene end by 4 bases; junction bases not matched to a gene: 11. This CDR3 region has 17 residues. From germline, CDR1 is MNHNS and CDR2 SASEGT. The chain recombines TRBV6-1 with TRBJ1-5; 7 bases agree with TRBD1. The clonotype was recovered from a human donor in a cohort sampled during active COVID-19. Input material: peripheral blood. The chain's CDR3 is CASSEIISTGQNQPQHF. The CDR3 DNA reads TGTGCCAGCAGTGAAATTATCTCGACAGGGCAGAATCAGCCCCAGCATTTT.